This record looks at one TCR beta chain sequence and its context. The V end lost 5 bases, the J end lost 8 bases, and 7 bases lay between the germline ends. The CDR3 spans 11 residues. Germline CDR1 is SGHKS and CDR2 is YYEKEE (reference sequence). Original methodology: Counts of nucleated cells, estimated from reference gene primer amplification, were obtained. Produced via immunoSEQ multiplex PCR; TCRdb's table is partial and in-frame only. V, J and clone size are taken as reported in that table, and D and trimming were inferred from the DNA itself. In the table there are roughly 97,000 clones, around 80% of which are singletons. The source of the sample is a study of blood T cell repertoires in COVID-19. Study at large: In each case, the material was cDNA or gDNA derived from T cells, B-cell-depleted T cells, or PBMCs.

The sample taken for sequencing was peripheral blood. The chain combines TRBV5-5 with TRBJ2-2; the D is unclear. The TCR comes from a man in his sixties or seventies with acute or convalescent COVID-19. For the CDR3, the DNA is TGTGCCAGCAGTCTATGGGGGGAGCTGTTTTTT. Protein: CASSLWGELFF. The whole variable domain, remainder taken from reference TRBV5-5 and TRBJ2-2, is DAGVTQSPTHLIKTRGQQVTLRCSPISGHKSVSWYQQVLGQGPQFIFQYYEKEERGRGNFPDRFSARQFPNYSSELNVNALLLGDSALYLCASSLWGELFFGEGSRLTVL.